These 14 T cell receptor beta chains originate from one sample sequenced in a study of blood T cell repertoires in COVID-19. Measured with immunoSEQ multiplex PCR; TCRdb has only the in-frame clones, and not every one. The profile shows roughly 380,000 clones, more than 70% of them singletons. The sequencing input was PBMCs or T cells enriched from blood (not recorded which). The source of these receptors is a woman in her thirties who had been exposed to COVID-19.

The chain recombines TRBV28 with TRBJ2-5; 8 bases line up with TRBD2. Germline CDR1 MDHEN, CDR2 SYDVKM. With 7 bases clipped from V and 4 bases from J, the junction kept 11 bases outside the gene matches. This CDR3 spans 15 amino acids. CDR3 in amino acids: CASKTGGPEGETQYF. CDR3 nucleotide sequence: TGTGCCAGCAAGACGGGAGGGCCGGAGGGAGAGACCCAGTACTTC. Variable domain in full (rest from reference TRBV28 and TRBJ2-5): DVKVTQSSRYLVKRTGEKVFLECVQDMDHENMFWYRQDPGLGLRLIYFSYDVKMKEKGDIPEGYSVSREKKERFSLILESASTNQTSMYLCASKTGGPEGETQYFGPGTRLLVL.

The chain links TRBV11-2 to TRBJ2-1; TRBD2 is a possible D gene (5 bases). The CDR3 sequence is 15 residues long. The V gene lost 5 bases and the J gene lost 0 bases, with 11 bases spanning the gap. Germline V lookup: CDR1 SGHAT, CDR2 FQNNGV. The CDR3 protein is CASSPLGSSYNEQFF. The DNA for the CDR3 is TGTGCCAGCAGCCCTCTGGGGAGCTCCTACAATGAGCAGTTCTTC.

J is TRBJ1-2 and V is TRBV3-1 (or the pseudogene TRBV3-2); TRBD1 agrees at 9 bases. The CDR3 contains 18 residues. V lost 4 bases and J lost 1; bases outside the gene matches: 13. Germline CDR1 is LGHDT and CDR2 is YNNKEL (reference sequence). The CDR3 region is CASSRPGTGLPLNYGYTF. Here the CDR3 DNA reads TGTGCCAGCAGCCGCCCCGGGACAGGGCTTCCACTTAACTATGGCTACACCTTC.

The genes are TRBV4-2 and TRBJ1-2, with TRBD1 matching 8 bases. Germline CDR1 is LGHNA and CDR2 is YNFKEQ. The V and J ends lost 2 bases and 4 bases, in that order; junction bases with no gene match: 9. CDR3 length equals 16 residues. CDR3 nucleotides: TGTGCCAGCAGCCAAACCCAGGACAGGGTGGGCTATGGCTACACCTTC. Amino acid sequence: CASSQTQDRVGYGYTF.

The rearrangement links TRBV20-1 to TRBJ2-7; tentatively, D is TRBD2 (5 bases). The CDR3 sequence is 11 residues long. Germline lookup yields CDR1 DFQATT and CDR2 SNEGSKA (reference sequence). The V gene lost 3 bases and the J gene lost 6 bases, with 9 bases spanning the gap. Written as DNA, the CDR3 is TGCAGTGCTAGTCAACTAGGCGAGCAGTACTTC. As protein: CSASQLGEQYF.

CDR3 sequence (DNA): TGTGCCAGTAGTATAGGACCCAGCGGGAGCTCCCGGGACGAGCAGTACTTC. This codes for CASSIGPSGSSRDEQYF. J is TRBJ2-7 and V is TRBV19, with 8 bases matching TRBD2. V dropped 1 base and J dropped 5; count of bases not matched to a gene: 13. The CDR3 sequence is 17 residues long. From germline, CDR1 is LNHDA and CDR2 SQIVND (reference sequence).

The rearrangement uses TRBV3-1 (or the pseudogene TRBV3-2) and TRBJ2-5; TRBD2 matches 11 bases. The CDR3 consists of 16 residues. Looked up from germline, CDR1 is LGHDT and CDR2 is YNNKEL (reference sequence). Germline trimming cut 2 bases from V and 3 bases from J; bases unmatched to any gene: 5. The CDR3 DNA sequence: TGTGCCAGCAGCCAATTCGGGACTAGCGGTGAAGAGACCCAGTACTTC. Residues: CASSQFGTSGEETQYF.

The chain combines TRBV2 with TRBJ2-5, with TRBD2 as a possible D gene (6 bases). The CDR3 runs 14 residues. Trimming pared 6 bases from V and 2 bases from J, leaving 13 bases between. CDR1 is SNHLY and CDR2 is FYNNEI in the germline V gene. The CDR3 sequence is CASSAGTYQETQYF. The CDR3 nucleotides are TGTGCCAGCAGCGCCGGGACTTATCAAGAGACCCAGTACTTC.

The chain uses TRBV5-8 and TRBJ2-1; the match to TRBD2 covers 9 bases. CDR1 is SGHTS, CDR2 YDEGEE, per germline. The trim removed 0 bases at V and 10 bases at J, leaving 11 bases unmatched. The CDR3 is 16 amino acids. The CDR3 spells CASSLEMGLAVWEQFF. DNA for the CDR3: TGTGCCAGCAGCTTGGAGATGGGACTAGCAGTTTGGGAGCAGTTCTTC.

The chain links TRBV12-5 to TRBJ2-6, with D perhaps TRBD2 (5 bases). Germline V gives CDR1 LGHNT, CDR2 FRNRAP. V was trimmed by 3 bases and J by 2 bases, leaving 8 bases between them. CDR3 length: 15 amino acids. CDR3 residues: CASGFGRAGANVLTF. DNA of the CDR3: TGTGCTAGTGGTTTTGGGCGGGCTGGGGCCAACGTCCTGACTTTC.

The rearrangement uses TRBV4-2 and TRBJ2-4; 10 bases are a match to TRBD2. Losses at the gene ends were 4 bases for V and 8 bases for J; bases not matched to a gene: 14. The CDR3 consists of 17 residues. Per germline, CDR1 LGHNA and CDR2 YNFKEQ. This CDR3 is CASSPPGSSGRGYIQYF. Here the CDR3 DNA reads TGTGCCAGCAGCCCCCCCGGGTCTAGCGGGAGAGGGTACATTCAGTACTTC.

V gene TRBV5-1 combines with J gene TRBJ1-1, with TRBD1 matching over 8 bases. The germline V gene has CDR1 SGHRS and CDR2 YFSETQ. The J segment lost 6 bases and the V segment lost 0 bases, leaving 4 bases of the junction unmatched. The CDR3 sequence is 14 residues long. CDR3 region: CASSLVQGAAEAFF. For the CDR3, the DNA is TGCGCCAGCAGCTTGGTCCAGGGGGCGGCTGAAGCTTTCTTT.

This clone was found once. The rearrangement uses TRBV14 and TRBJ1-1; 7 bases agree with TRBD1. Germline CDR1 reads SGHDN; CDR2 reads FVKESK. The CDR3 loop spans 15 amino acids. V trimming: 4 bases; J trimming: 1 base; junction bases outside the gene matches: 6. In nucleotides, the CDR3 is TGTGCCAGCAGCCCCACAGGGACAGCGAACACTGAAGCTTTCTTT. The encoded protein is CASSPTGTANTEAFF. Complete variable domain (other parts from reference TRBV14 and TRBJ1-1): EAGVTQFPSHSVIEKGQTVTLRCDPISGHDNLYWYRRVMGKEIKFLLHFVKESKQDESGMPNNRFLAERTGGTYSTLKVQPAELEDSGVYFCASSPTGTANTEAFFGQGTRLTVV.

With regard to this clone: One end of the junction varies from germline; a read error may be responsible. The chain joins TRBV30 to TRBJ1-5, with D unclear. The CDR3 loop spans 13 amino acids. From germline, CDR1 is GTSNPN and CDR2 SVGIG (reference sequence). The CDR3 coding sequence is TGTGCCTGGAGTGGGGGTAGCGATCAGCCCCAGCATTTT. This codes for CAWSGGSDQPQHF.